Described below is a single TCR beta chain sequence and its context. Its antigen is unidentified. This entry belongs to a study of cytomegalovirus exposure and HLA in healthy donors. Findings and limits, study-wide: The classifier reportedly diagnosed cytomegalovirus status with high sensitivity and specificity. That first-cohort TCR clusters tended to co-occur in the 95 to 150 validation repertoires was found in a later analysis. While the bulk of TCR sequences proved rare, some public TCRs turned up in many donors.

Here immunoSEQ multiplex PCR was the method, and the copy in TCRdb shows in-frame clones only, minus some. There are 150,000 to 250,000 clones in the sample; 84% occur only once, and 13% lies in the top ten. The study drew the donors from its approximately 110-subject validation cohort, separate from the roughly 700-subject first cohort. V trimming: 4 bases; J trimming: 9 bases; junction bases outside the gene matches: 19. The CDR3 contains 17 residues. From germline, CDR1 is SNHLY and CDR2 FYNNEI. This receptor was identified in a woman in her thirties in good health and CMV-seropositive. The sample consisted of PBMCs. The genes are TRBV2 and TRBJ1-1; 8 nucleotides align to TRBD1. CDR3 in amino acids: CASSAETGATNTFKAFF. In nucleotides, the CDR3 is TGTGCCAGCAGTGCAGAGACAGGGGCGACAAACACTTTTAAAGCTTTCTTT.